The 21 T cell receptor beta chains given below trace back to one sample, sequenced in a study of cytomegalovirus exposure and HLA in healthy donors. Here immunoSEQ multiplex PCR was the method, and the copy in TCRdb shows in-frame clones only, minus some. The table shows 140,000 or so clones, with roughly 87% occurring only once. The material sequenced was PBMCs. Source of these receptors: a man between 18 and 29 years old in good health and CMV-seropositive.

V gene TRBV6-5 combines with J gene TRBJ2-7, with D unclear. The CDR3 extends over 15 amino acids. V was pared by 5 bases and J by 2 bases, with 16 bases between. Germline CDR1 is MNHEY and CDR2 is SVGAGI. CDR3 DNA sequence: TGTGCCAGCAGTCCCCGTGAACAGAGTGCCTACGAGCAGTACTTC. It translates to CASSPREQSAYEQYF.

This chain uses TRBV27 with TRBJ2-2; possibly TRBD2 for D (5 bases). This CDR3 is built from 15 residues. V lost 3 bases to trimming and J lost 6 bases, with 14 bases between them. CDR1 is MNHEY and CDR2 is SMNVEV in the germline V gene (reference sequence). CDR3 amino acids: CASSFEGRLPGELFF. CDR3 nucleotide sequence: TGTGCCAGCAGTTTCGAGGGTCGACTACCCGGGGAGCTGTTTTTT.

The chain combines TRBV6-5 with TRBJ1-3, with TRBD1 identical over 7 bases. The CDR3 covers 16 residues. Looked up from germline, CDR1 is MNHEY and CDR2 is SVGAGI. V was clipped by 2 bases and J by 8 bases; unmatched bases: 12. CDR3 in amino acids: CASSYGAPGGLYTIYF. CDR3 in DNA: TGTGCCAGCAGTTACGGGGCCCCAGGGGGATTGTACACCATATATTTT.

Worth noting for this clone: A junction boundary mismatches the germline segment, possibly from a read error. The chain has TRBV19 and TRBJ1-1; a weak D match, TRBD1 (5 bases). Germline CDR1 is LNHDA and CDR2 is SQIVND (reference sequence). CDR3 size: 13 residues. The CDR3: CASTLGLQTEAFF. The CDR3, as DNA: TGTGCCAGCACCTTGGGGCTGCAGACTGAGGCTTTCTTT.

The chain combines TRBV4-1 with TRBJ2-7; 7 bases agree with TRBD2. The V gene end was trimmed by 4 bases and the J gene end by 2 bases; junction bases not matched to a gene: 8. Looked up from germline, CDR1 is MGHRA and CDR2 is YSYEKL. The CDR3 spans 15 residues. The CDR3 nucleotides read TGCGCCAGCAGCCCCGTGGGAGGGAGGGCCTACGAGCAGTACTTC. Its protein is CASSPVGGRAYEQYF.

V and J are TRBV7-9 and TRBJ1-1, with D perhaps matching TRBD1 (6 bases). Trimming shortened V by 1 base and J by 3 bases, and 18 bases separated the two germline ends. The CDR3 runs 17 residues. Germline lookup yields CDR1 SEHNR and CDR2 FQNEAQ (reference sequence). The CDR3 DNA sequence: TGTGCCAGCAGCTTAGGTAGAGTCCAGGGGAGGGACACTGAAGCTTTCTTT. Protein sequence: CASSLGRVQGRDTEAFF.

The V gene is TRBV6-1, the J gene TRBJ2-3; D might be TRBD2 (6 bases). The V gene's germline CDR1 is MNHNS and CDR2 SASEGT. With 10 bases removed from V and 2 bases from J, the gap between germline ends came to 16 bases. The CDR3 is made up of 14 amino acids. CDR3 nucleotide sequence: TGTGCCACCGTAGCGGACGTGTCCACAGATACGCAGTATTTT. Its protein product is CATVADVSTDTQYF.

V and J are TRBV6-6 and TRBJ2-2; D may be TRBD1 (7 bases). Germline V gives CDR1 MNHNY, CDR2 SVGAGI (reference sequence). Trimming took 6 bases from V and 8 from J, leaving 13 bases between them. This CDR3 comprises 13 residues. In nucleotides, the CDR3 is TGTGCCAGCAGCCCCAGGGGGGCGGGGGAGCTGTTTTTT. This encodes CASSPRGAGELFF.

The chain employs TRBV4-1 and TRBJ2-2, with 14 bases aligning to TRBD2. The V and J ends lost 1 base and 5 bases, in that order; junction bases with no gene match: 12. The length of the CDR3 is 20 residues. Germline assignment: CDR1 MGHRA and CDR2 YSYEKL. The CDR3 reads CASSQVGLAGGKGGTGELFF. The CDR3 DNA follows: TGCGCCAGCAGCCAAGTAGGACTAGCGGGAGGAAAAGGGGGAACCGGGGAGCTGTTTTTT.

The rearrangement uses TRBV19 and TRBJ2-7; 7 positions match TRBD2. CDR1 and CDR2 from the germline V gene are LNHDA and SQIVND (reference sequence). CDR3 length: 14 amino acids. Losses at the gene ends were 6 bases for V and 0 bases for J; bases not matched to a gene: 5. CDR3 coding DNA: TGTGCCAGTAGAAGAGGCGGGAGCTCCTACGAGCAGTACTTC. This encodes CASRRGGSSYEQYF. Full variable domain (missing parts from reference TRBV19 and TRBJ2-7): DGGITQSPKYLFRKEGQNVTLSCEQNLNHDAMYWYRQDPGQGLRLIYYSQIVNDFQKGDIAEGYSVSREKKESFPLTVTSAQKNPTAFYLCASRRGGSSYEQYFGPGTRLTVT.

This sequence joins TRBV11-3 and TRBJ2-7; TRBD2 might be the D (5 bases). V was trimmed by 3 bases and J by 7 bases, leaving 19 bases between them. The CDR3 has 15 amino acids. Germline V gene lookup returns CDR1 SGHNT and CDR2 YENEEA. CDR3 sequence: CASSFRGTDYWEQYF. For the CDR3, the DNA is TGTGCCAGCAGCTTTCGGGGAACAGACTATTGGGAGCAGTACTTC.

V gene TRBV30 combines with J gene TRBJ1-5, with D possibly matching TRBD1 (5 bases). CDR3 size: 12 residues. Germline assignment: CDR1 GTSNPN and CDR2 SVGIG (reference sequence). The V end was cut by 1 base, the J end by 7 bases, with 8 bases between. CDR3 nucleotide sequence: TGTGCCTGGAGTGCGCAGGGACAGCCCCAGCATTTT. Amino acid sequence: CAWSAQGQPQHF.

The CDR3 sequence is CAWSVSGSSEQYF. CDR3 bases: TGTGCCTGGAGTGTCTCGGGTTCTAGCGAGCAGTACTTC. The genes are TRBV30 and TRBJ2-7; D gene unclear. The CDR3 loop spans 13 amino acids. V was shortened by 0 bases and J by 6 bases, with 12 bases between the two germline ends. CDR1 GTSNPN and CDR2 SVGIG come from the germline V gene (reference sequence).

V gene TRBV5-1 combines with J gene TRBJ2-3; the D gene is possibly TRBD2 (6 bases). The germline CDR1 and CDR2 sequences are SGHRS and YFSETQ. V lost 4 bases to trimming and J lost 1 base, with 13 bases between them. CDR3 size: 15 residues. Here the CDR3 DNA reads TGCGCCAGCAGCCCTGGACTACCCCGCACAGATACGCAGTATTTT. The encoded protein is CASSPGLPRTDTQYF.

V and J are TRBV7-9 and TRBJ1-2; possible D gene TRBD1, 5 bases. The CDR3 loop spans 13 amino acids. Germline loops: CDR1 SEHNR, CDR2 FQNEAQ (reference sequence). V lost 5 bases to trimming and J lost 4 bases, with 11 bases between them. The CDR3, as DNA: TGTGCCAGCAGCAAACAGGCGCGCTATGGCTACACCTTC. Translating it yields CASSKQARYGYTF.

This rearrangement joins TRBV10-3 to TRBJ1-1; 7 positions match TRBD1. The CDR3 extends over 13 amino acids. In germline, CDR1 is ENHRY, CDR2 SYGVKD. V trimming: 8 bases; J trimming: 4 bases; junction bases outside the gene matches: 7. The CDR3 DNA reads TGTGCCATCGGGGAGACAGGGACCACTGAAGCTTTCTTT. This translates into CAIGETGTTEAFF.

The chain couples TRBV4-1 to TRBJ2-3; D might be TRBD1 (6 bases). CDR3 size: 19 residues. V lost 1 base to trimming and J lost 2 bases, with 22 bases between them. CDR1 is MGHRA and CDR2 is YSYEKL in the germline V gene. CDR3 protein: CASSQARGKTGLNTDTQYF. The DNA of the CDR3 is TGCGCCAGCAGCCAAGCAAGGGGTAAGACAGGCCTAAACACAGATACGCAGTATTTT.

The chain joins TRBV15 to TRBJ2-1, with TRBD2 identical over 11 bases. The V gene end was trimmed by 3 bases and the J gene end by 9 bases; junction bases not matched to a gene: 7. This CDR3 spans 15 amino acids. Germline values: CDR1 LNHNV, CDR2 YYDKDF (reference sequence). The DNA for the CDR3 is TGTGCCACCAGCAGCGGTAGCGGGGGGGACGGTGAGCAGTTCTTC. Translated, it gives CATSSGSGGDGEQFF. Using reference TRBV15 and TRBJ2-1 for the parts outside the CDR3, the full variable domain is DAMVIQNPRYQVTQFGKPVTLSCSQTLNHNVMYWYQQKSSQAPKLLFHYYDKDFNNEADTPDNFQSRRPNTSFCFLDIRSPGLGDTAMYLCATSSGSGGDGEQFFGPGTRLTVL.

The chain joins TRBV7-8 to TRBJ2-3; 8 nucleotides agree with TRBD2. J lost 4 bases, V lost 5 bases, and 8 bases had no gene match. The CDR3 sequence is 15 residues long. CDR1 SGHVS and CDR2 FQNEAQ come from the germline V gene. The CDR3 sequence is CASSPQAGVSDTQYF. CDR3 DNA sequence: TGTGCCAGCAGCCCCCAAGCGGGAGTATCAGATACGCAGTATTTT.

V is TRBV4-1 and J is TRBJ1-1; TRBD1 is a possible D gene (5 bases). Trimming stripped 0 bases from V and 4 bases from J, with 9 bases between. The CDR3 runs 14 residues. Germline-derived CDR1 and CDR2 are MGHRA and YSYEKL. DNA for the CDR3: TGCGCCAGCAGCCAAGACAGGGTGGGCACTGAAGCTTTCTTT. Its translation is CASSQDRVGTEAFF.

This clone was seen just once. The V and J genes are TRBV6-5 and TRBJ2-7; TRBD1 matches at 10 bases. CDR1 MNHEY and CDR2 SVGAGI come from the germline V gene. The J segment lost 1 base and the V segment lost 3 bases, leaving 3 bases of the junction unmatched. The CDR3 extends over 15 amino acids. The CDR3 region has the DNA TGTGCCAGCAGTTATCGGACAGGGGGTTCCTACGAGCAGTACTTC. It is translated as CASSYRTGGSYEQYF.